Following are 17 T cell receptor beta chains from one sample sequenced in a study of blood T cell repertoires in COVID-19. Clones were read by immunoSEQ multiplex PCR, and TCRdb kept only the in-frame ones, dropping some. The data contain about 200,000 clones, more than 85% of them singletons. Input material: peripheral blood. These receptors all stem from a woman in her 50s with COVID-19, enrolled during active disease.

The V and J genes are TRBV2 and TRBJ2-7; D is ambiguous. The CDR3 spans 12 residues. Germline V lookup: CDR1 SNHLY, CDR2 FYNNEI. The V gene lost 6 bases and the J gene lost 2 bases, with 8 bases spanning the gap. This chain's CDR3 is CASRAEAYEQYF. Here the CDR3 DNA reads TGTGCCAGCAGGGCCGAGGCCTACGAGCAGTACTTC.

V gene TRBV30 combines with J gene TRBJ2-5, with D maybe TRBD2 (5 bases). Germline V lookup: CDR1 GTSNPN, CDR2 SVGIG (reference sequence). The length of the CDR3 is 13 residues. V was trimmed by 2 bases and J by 5 bases, leaving 12 bases between them. The CDR3 sequence: CAWSPLWRETQYF. In nucleotides, the CDR3 is TGTGCCTGGAGTCCCCTGTGGAGGGAGACCCAGTACTTC.

The rearrangement links TRBV7-8 to TRBJ1-6, with a possible D match to TRBD1 (6 bases). The CDR3 length is 16 residues. V lost 5 bases to trimming and J lost 10 bases, with 21 bases between them. Germline V lookup: CDR1 SGHVS, CDR2 FQNEAQ. CDR3 bases: TGTGCCAGCAGCCCATTTACACAGGGCGGGGGGTCACCCCTCCACTTT. Translating gives CASSPFTQGGGSPLHF.

V usage is TRBV29-1 and J usage is TRBJ2-1, with a possible D match to TRBD2 (6 bases). Germline V gene lookup returns CDR1 SQVTM and CDR2 ANQGSEA. There are 12 residues in the CDR3. Trimming stripped 5 bases from V and 9 bases from J, with 14 bases between. CDR3 loop: CSVLPGVGEQFF. The CDR3 bases are TGCAGCGTTCTACCGGGGGTAGGTGAGCAGTTCTTC.

The chain links TRBV2 to TRBJ1-1; 9 bases agree with TRBD1. The V gene's germline CDR1 is SNHLY and CDR2 FYNNEI. The J segment lost 8 bases and the V segment lost 6 bases, leaving 7 bases of the junction unmatched. CDR3 size: 13 residues. The CDR3 region is CASSPTGGREAFF. The CDR3 bases are TGTGCCAGCAGCCCGACAGGGGGACGCGAAGCTTTCTTT.

This chain links TRBV18 with TRBJ1-4; no firm D call. CDR3 length equals 14 residues. Germline assignment: CDR1 KGHSH and CDR2 LQKENI. V lost 3 bases and J 2 bases, leaving 7 bases between the germline ends. In DNA, the CDR3 is TGTGCCAGCTCACCCTCCGGGACTAATGAAAAACTGTTTTTT. Encoded protein: CASSPSGTNEKLFF. Variable domain in full (rest from reference TRBV18 and TRBJ1-4): NAGVMQNPRHLVRRRGQEARLRCSPMKGHSHVYWYRQLPEEGLKFMVYLQKENIIDESGMPKERFSAEFPKEGPSILRIQQVVRGDSAAYFCASSPSGTNEKLFFGSGTQLSVL.

This clone has a single count. The chain links TRBV5-6 to TRBJ1-1; 7 bases fit TRBD1. The CDR3 loop spans 14 amino acids. The ends lost 5 bases at V and 4 bases at J; junction bases unmatched: 8. From germline, CDR1 is SGHDT and CDR2 YYEEEE. CDR3 coding DNA: TGTGCCAGCAGGCCTCCAGGGGGGTCCACTGAAGCTTTCTTT. Its protein product is CASRPPGGSTEAFF.

CDR3 protein: CASSSNRQGGRTNEKLFF. The CDR3, as DNA: TGTGCCAGCTCATCGAACCGACAGGGTGGGCGAACTAATGAAAAACTGTTTTTT. This chain joins TRBV18 and TRBJ1-4, with 7 bases aligning to TRBD1. The CDR3 runs 18 residues. J gave up 1 base and V 5 bases, and 13 bases lay outside the gene matches. Germline assignment: CDR1 KGHSH and CDR2 LQKENI. Supplemented by reference TRBV18 and TRBJ1-4, the full variable domain reads NAGVMQNPRHLVRRRGQEARLRCSPMKGHSHVYWYRQLPEEGLKFMVYLQKENIIDESGMPKERFSAEFPKEGPSILRIQQVVRGDSAAYFCASSSNRQGGRTNEKLFFGSGTQLSVL.

J is TRBJ2-5 and V is TRBV7-2; D possibly corresponds to TRBD2 (5 bases). CDR1 is SGHTA, CDR2 FQGNSA, per germline. The V gene lost 1 base and the J gene lost 5 bases, with 11 bases spanning the gap. This CDR3 is 14 amino acids long. The CDR3 spells CASSLGLPGETQYF. The CDR3 bases are TGTGCCAGCAGCTTAGGACTACCTGGGGAGACCCAGTACTTC.

V and J are TRBV7-8 and TRBJ1-1; 7 bases are shared with TRBD1. The germline V gene encodes CDR1 SGHVS and CDR2 FQNEAQ. The CDR3 is 14 residues long. The J segment lost 3 bases and the V segment lost 6 bases, leaving 7 bases of the junction unmatched. The chain's CDR3 is CASSQQGGYTEAFF. In DNA form, the CDR3 reads TGTGCCAGCAGTCAGCAGGGGGGTTACACTGAAGCTTTCTTT. Together with reference TRBV7-8 and TRBJ1-1, the CDR3 gives the full variable domain: GAGVSQSPRYKVAKRGQDVALRCDPISGHVSLFWYQQALGQGPEFLTYFQNEAQLDKSGLPSDRFFAERPEGSVSTLKIQRTQQEDSAVYLCASSQQGGYTEAFFGQGTRLTVV.

This chain uses TRBV13 with TRBJ1-6, with D possibly TRBD1 on 6 matching bases. The germline V and J ends were trimmed by 3 bases and 9 bases, with 21 bases remaining between them. This CDR3 spans 17 amino acids. Germline V gene data show CDR1 as PRHDT and CDR2 as FYEKMQ (reference sequence). CDR3 in amino acids: CASSFPRRSGVLSPLHF. DNA for the CDR3: TGTGCCAGCAGCTTTCCTCGCCGGTCAGGGGTCCTTTCACCCCTCCACTTT.

This clone was recorded only once. This chain joins TRBV30 and TRBJ2-6; D gene uncertain. The CDR3 contains 15 residues. Germline V gene sequence: CDR1 GTSNPN, CDR2 SVGIG (reference sequence). The V gene lost 1 base and the J gene lost 0 bases, with 7 bases spanning the gap. The CDR3 loop is CAWSAVDSGANVLTF. CDR3 bases: TGTGCCTGGAGTGCAGTTGACTCTGGGGCCAACGTCCTGACTTTC.

This chain links TRBV6-5 with TRBJ1-1; tentatively, D is TRBD1 (5 bases). The V and J ends lost 7 bases and 4 bases respectively, with 13 bases between them. This CDR3 region has 13 residues. The germline V gene has CDR1 MNHEY and CDR2 SVGAGI. CDR3 sequence: CASTTGGRTEAFF. For the CDR3, the DNA is TGTGCCAGCACCACCGGGGGACGCACTGAAGCTTTCTTT.

The rearrangement uses TRBV23-1 and TRBJ2-3; 7 bases fit TRBD2. TRBV23-1 is designated an ORF whose function remains uncertain. The junction had 10 bases not matched to a gene; V was cut back by 5 bases and J by 2 bases. The CDR3 has 16 amino acids. The CDR3 DNA sequence: TGCGCCAGCAGTTCTCCTCGGCGGGGGTCCACAGATACGCAGTATTTT. It encodes CASSSPRRGSTDTQYF.

The chain combines TRBV28 with TRBJ1-5; 12 bases agree with TRBD1. CDR1 and CDR2 (germline): MDHEN, SYDVKM. Unmatched junction bases numbered 5, after V lost 3 bases and J lost 5 bases. The CDR3 loop spans 16 amino acids. The CDR3 is CASSFRDRGLYQPQHF. CDR3 in DNA: TGTGCCAGCAGTTTCCGGGACAGGGGGCTTTATCAGCCCCAGCATTTT.

The chain combines TRBV5-1 with TRBJ2-1, with TRBD2 as a possible D gene (6 bases). Trimming cost V 4 bases and J 6 bases, with 23 bases left between them. Germline V gene sequence: CDR1 SGHRS, CDR2 YFSETQ. The CDR3 sequence is 17 residues long. The CDR3 nucleotides are TGCGCCAGCAGCCCAGCGGTGGCATTCGGAGGGTTCAATGAGCAGTTCTTC. Its translation: CASSPAVAFGGFNEQFF.

CDR3 region: CASSRDSILEAFF. For the CDR3, the DNA is TGTGCCAGCAGTCGGGACAGCATCCTTGAAGCTTTCTTT. The chain recombines TRBV2 with TRBJ1-1; TRBD1 aligns across 7 bases. J was trimmed by 7 bases and V by 5 bases; bases with no gene match: 7. CDR1 is SNHLY, CDR2 FYNNEI, per germline. The CDR3 loop spans 13 amino acids.